This T cell receptor (beta chain) was sequenced during a study of shared clonotypes between healthy human individuals. Trimming removed 1 base at V and 0 bases at J, with 7 bases between. Germline CDR1 is LGHNA and CDR2 is YNFKEQ. The CDR3 runs to 15 residues. TCRdb's copy holds only in-frame clones and misses some; the assay was immunoSEQ multiplex PCR. The sample lists approximately 700,000 clones; 55% to 85% were seen once. Into CD45RA+ naive and CD45RA-negative memory subsets, the CD4+ cells were split. The sequence was collected from a woman aged 25 to 39 in good health. V gene TRBV4-2 combines with J gene TRBJ1-3; D unresolved. Sequenced sample: memory CD4+ T cells sorted from blood. This sample's subset: CD45RA-negative fraction. The CDR3: CASSQAESSGNTIYF. The CDR3 region has the DNA TGTGCCAGCAGCCAAGCGGAGAGCTCTGGAAACACCATATATTTT.